This T cell receptor beta chain was profiled in a study of blood T cell repertoires in COVID-19. Turning to the study itself: Donors in the United States, Italy and Spain gave samples during acute or convalescent COVID-19. The cDNA or gDNA used as material had been derived from T cells, B-cell-depleted T cells, or PBMCs.

Original analysis: Amplification with reference gene primers provided the estimates of nucleated cell counts. Sequencing was performed with immunoSEQ multiplex PCR; in TCRdb, only in-frame clones are kept and a portion is missing. V, J and clone size are taken as reported in that table, and D and trimming were inferred from the DNA itself. Here the sample spans hundreds of thousands of clones, about four fifths being singletons. Trimming removed 1 base from V and 9 bases from J; junction bases left unmatched: 6. Germline CDR1 reads LGHDT; CDR2 reads YNNKEL (reference sequence). The CDR3 has 15 residues. This clone occurred a few times.

The TCR originated in a man aged 80 or over with acute or convalescent COVID-19. The rearrangement uses TRBV3-1 (or the pseudogene TRBV3-2) and TRBJ2-1; 10 bases fit TRBD2. Sequenced material: peripheral blood. The CDR3 bases are TGTGCCAGCAGCCAAGGCTGGACTAGCGGACTTGAGCAGTTCTTC. Its protein product is CASSQGWTSGLEQFF.